The 20 T cell receptor beta chains presented below share a single source sample, sequenced in a study of T cell repertoires in cytomegalovirus infection. One entry per CDR3 protein results from TCRdb running MiXCR on the reads. The sample lists some 300,000 distinct CDR3 sequences, around a sixth occurring once. The sequenced sample consisted of PBMCs. The receptors originated from a human donor in good health (CMV status not recorded). Some clones in this sample may be carry-over from other donors' samples.

The chain is built from TRBV12-3 or TRBV12-4 and TRBJ1-5; 7 positions match TRBD1. The junction had 10 bases not matched to a gene; V was cut back by 6 bases and J by 5 bases. CDR3 length: 15 amino acids. CDR3 protein: CASSLLGTVDQPQHF. CDR3 nucleotide sequence: TGTGCCAGCAGCCTCCTCGGGACAGTAGATCAGCCCCAGCATTTT.

This clonotype has a single count. The chain recombines TRBV7-1 with TRBJ2-7, with 8 bases lining up with TRBD1. TRBV7-1 carries the ORF label, with uncertain function. Trimming took 4 bases from V and 5 from J; bases not matched to a gene: 7. The CDR3 runs 14 residues. Here the CDR3 DNA reads TGTGCCAGCAGCTACACAGGGGGGTCCGACGAGCAGTACTTC. Encoded protein: CASSYTGGSDEQYF.

This clonotype was counted between two and nine times. The chain is built from TRBV12-3 or TRBV12-4 and TRBJ1-1, with D uncertain. Trimming pared 4 bases from V and 6 bases from J, leaving 9 bases between. The CDR3 extends over 12 amino acids. In DNA, the CDR3 is TGTGCCAGCAGTTGGGAGGGTGCTGAAGCTTTCTTT. It codes for CASSWEGAEAFF.

The chain joins TRBV27 to TRBJ2-3; the D gene could be TRBD1 or TRBD2 (7 bases each). The ends were cut back, 6 bases at V and 1 base at J, with 14 bases in the middle. The CDR3 contains 15 residues. In germline, CDR1 is MNHEY, CDR2 SMNVEV (reference sequence). This CDR3 reads CASRTTGRGTDTQYF. As DNA, the CDR3 is TGTGCCAGCAGAACGACAGGGAGGGGCACAGATACGCAGTATTTT.

The chain joins TRBV7-4 to TRBJ2-3; 8 bases agree with TRBD1. From germline, CDR1 is SGHVT and CDR2 SQSDAQ. This CDR3 contains 17 residues. After removal of 6 bases from V and 3 bases from J, the junction contained 14 bases not matched to a gene. CDR3 protein: CASRKNFLGTGTDTQYF. The DNA for the CDR3 is TGTGCCAGCAGAAAGAACTTTTTAGGGACAGGAACAGATACGCAGTATTTT.

V gene TRBV12-3 or TRBV12-4 combines with J gene TRBJ2-7, with D possibly being TRBD1 (6 bases). With 1 base removed from V and 6 bases from J, the gap between germline ends came to 10 bases. The CDR3 loop spans 13 amino acids. The CDR3 region has the DNA TGTGCCAGCAGTTTAGATTTCAGGGGCGAGCAGTACTTC. This gives the protein CASSLDFRGEQYF.

This clonotype was counted at least ten times. The chain employs TRBV7-2 and TRBJ2-2; the match to TRBD1 covers 8 bases. With 2 bases clipped from V and 5 bases from J, the junction kept 7 bases outside the gene matches. The CDR3 is 16 residues long. The germline CDR1 and CDR2 sequences are SGHTA and FQGNSA. DNA for the CDR3: TGTGCCAGCAGCTTAAGGACAGGGACGGTGACCGGGGAGCTGTTTTTT. Translating gives CASSLRTGTVTGELFF.

Many counts were recorded for this clonotype. The V call is TRBV7-8, the J call TRBJ2-3; 10 positions agree with TRBD2. The V and J ends lost 2 bases and 1 base, in that order; junction bases with no gene match: 6. The CDR3 has 17 amino acids. Per the germline V gene, CDR1 is SGHVS and CDR2 is FQNEAQ. CDR3 in DNA: TGTGCCAGCAGCTTATCTAGCGGGGGAGGGGGCACAGATACGCAGTATTTT. Its protein is CASSLSSGGGGTDTQYF. Drawing the rest from reference TRBV7-8 and TRBJ2-3, the complete variable domain is GAGVSQSPRYKVAKRGQDVALRCDPISGHVSLFWYQQALGQGPEFLTYFQNEAQLDKSGLPSDRFFAERPEGSVSTLKIQRTQQEDSAVYLCASSLSSGGGGTDTQYFGPGTRLTVL.

This clonotype was counted many times. The V gene is TRBV7-6, the J gene TRBJ2-1; 7 bases are shared with TRBD2. The CDR3 runs to 17 residues. Germline V gene sequence: CDR1 SGHVS, CDR2 FNYEAQ. After removal of 5 bases from V and 1 base from J, the junction contained 11 bases not matched to a gene. The CDR3 DNA follows: TGTGCCAGCAGCCTAGGAAGGGGAGGGATGTCCTACAATGAGCAGTTCTTC. Translated, it gives CASSLGRGGMSYNEQFF. The complete variable domain, with remaining parts taken from reference TRBV7-6 and TRBJ2-1, reads GAGVSQSPRYKVTKRGQDVALRCDPISGHVSLYWYRQALGQGPEFLTYFNYEAQQDKSGLPNDRFSAERPEGSISTLTIQRTEQRDSAMYRCASSLGRGGMSYNEQFFGPGTRLTVL.

At least ten counts were recorded for this clonotype. The genes are TRBV10-3 and TRBJ1-6; D is perhaps TRBD1 (6 bases). CDR1 is ENHRY and CDR2 is SYGVKD in the germline V gene. V lost 4 bases to trimming and J lost 1 base, with 23 bases between them. CDR3 length: 20 amino acids. In DNA, the CDR3 is TGTGCCATCAGTGGGACCAACGGGACTCTAGGGGGGTCCTATAATTCACCCCTCCACTTT. Translation gives CAISGTNGTLGGSYNSPLHF.

This clonotype came up many times. The rearrangement joins TRBV7-2 to TRBJ1-3; D unresolved. V lost 5 bases to trimming and J lost 4 bases, with 9 bases between them. CDR1 and CDR2 (germline): SGHTA, FQGNSA. The CDR3 spans 13 residues. In DNA, the CDR3 is TGTGCCAGCAGCCTCATGGGGGGAAACACCATATATTTT. It specifies CASSLMGGNTIYF.

The rearrangement joins TRBV20-1 to TRBJ1-5, with a possible D match to TRBD1 (5 bases). CDR3 length: 15 residues. V was clipped by 6 bases and J by 3 bases, with 18 bases between them. Germline V gene data show CDR1 as DFQATT and CDR2 as SNEGSKA (reference sequence). The CDR3 DNA reads as TGCAGTGCAACGAAAGGGGCAGTTTCCAATCAGCCCCAGCATTTT. This sequence encodes CSATKGAVSNQPQHF.

This clonotype was picked up a small number of times. The chain carries TRBV11-1 and TRBJ1-2, with unresolved D. CDR1 and CDR2 (germline): SGHAT, FQDESV (reference sequence). The CDR3 contains 13 residues. The V end lost 5 bases, the J end lost 0 bases, and 7 bases lay between the germline ends. DNA of the CDR3: TGTGCCAGCAGCCCGACAACTAACTATGGCTACACCTTC. It is translated as CASSPTTNYGYTF.

The J gene is TRBJ1-1, the V gene TRBV11-2; D not certain. Trimming stripped 3 bases from V and 8 bases from J, with 10 bases between. This CDR3 spans 12 amino acids. Per germline, CDR1 SGHAT and CDR2 FQNNGV. DNA of the CDR3: TGTGCCAGCAGCTTGCTCCAGAGGGAAGCTTTCTTT. Its protein is CASSLLQREAFF.

V and J are TRBV11-2 and TRBJ2-2; 11 bases agree with TRBD2. V was pared by 5 bases and J by 4 bases, with 9 bases of the junction left unmatched. The CDR3 extends over 17 amino acids. The germline V gene encodes CDR1 SGHAT and CDR2 FQNNGV. CDR3: CASSGLAGAVGTGELFF. The DNA for the CDR3 is TGTGCCAGCAGCGGACTAGCGGGTGCTGTAGGCACCGGGGAGCTGTTTTTT. The entire variable domain, with the rest obtained from reference TRBV11-2 and TRBJ2-2, is as follows: EAGVAQSPRYKIIEKRQSVAFWCNPISGHATLYWYQQILGQGPKLLIQFQNNGVVDDSQLPKDRFSAERLKGVDSTLKIQPAKLEDSAVYLCASSGLAGAVGTGELFFGEGSRLTVL.

The V gene is TRBV11-2, the J gene TRBJ1-4, with D tentatively TRBD1 (6 bases). Looked up from germline, CDR1 is SGHAT and CDR2 is FQNNGV. CDR3 size: 16 residues. Trimming left V 3 bases short and J 3 bases short, with 14 bases between. CDR3 sequence: CASSFGQYWANEKLFF. The CDR3 DNA reads TGTGCCAGCAGCTTCGGACAGTATTGGGCTAATGAAAAACTGTTTTTT.

This clonotype was seen a handful of times. The gene calls are TRBV7-2 and TRBJ1-1; D ambiguous. The CDR3 consists of 13 residues. The V end was cut by 5 bases, the J end by 1 base, with 8 bases between. Germline V CDR1 and CDR2: SGHTA, FQGNSA. CDR3 nucleotides: TGTGCCAGCAGCACAAACGGGAACACTGAAGCTTTCTTT. Protein: CASSTNGNTEAFF.

At least ten counts were recorded for this clonotype. This chain links TRBV11-2 with TRBJ2-5, with D perhaps TRBD1 (5 bases). V gave up 3 bases and J gave up 5 bases, with 13 bases separating them. CDR1 is SGHAT and CDR2 is FQNNGV in the germline V gene. The length of the CDR3 is 14 residues. CDR3 residues: CASSFQGARETQYF. The CDR3, as DNA: TGTGCCAGCAGCTTTCAAGGGGCGCGTGAGACCCAGTACTTC.

The rearrangement links TRBV20-1 to TRBJ1-5, with D uncertain. Germline V gene sequence: CDR1 DFQATT, CDR2 SNEGSKA (reference sequence). The CDR3 sequence is 13 residues long. The V end lost 1 base, the J end lost 1 base, and 5 bases lay between the germline ends. The CDR3 loop is CSARADSNQPQHF. In nucleotides, the CDR3 is TGCAGTGCTAGAGCGGACAGCAATCAGCCCCAGCATTTT.

Concerning this clonotype: It may be a read error: a sequence one base away is much more abundant. J is TRBJ2-7 and V is TRBV20-1, with D perhaps TRBD1 or TRBD2 (5 bases each). The length of the CDR3 is 14 residues. Between the trimmed V and J ends, which lost 4 bases and 2 bases, there was a span of 15 bases. The germline gives CDR1 DFQATT, CDR2 SNEGSKA (reference sequence). In nucleotides, the CDR3 is TGCAGTGCTACACTGTCGGGACGGACCTACGAGCAGTACTTC. Translated: CSATLSGRTYEQYF.